This T cell receptor beta chain was identified during a study of tumor and adjacent non-tumor tissue in lung cancer. On the study more broadly: Histology: about a dozen adenocarcinoma, a couple of squamous cell carcinoma, 1 small cell lung cancer. On average, productive TCRbeta reads reached about 4.4 million per sample. Patients were aged about 30 to 80, ten or so men and about five women, stage I to III.

No cell sorting was done before RNA was extracted from the tissue. The V gene's germline CDR1 is SQVTM and CDR2 ANQGSEA. The CDR3 has 15 amino acids. With 7 bases clipped from V and 8 bases from J, the junction kept 12 bases outside the gene matches. A modified ARM-PCR protocol with three rounds of nested PCR amplified TCRbeta. MiXCR, applied by TCRdb to the multiplex PCR reads, yields one record per CDR3 protein. The data contain about 140,000 distinct CDR3 sequences, around 61% of them seen just once; the ten biggest clones take up about 18%. The clonotype originates from a man aged 55-75 years with small cell lung cancer. The chain carries TRBV29-1 and TRBJ2-4, with TRBD1 identical over 12 bases. Sequencing was carried out using lung tumor tissue. The CDR3 protein is CSAEGGQGASDIQYF. In DNA form, the CDR3 reads TGCAGCGCCGAGGGGGGACAGGGGGCTTCGGACATTCAGTACTTC.